A single sample is the source of the 11 T cell receptor beta chains below, sequenced in a study of blood T cells in healthy people across ages. Then a second PCR, running roughly 7 to 12 cycles, was carried out with a sample-barcoded 5' primer and a J-beta primer mix. TCRdb passed the 5' RACE reads through MiXCR, listing each CDR3 protein once. This table has 1,800,000 or so distinct CDR3 sequences, approximately 39% appearing once. Input material: blood. The source is a human donor in good health.

The chain combines TRBV9 with TRBJ1-1; D is unclear. The germline V and J ends were trimmed by 2 bases and 8 bases, with 10 bases remaining between them. CDR3 size: 12 residues. Germline assignment: CDR1 SGDLS and CDR2 YYNGEE. CDR3 in DNA: TGTGCCAGCAGCGTTGGGTTTGGAGAAGCTTTCTTT. Amino acids: CASSVGFGEAFF.

CDR3 bases: TGTGCCAGCAGCACCGAGGGCAGGGACTACGAGCAGTACTTC. Its translation is CASSTEGRDYEQYF. This chain links TRBV13 with TRBJ2-4; either TRBD1 or TRBD2 may supply D (5 bases each). The J call may be mistaken, given a closer DNA end match to TRBJ2-7. Germline V gene lookup returns CDR1 PRHDT and CDR2 FYEKMQ (reference sequence). The CDR3 totals 14 residues.

The V and J genes are TRBV7-3 and TRBJ1-2; D unresolved. The CDR3 length is 15 residues. With 2 bases removed from V and 4 bases from J, the gap between germline ends came to 14 bases. Per the germline V gene, CDR1 is SGHTA and CDR2 is FQGTGA. The CDR3 loop is CASSLAPGNIYGYTF. The CDR3 nucleotides are TGTGCCAGCAGCTTAGCTCCCGGGAATATCTATGGCTACACCTTC.

This clonotype came up many times. The junction differs from germline at one of its ends, possibly a read error. V and J are TRBV5-1 and TRBJ2-7; 8 nucleotides align to TRBD1. Germline V CDR1 and CDR2: SGHRS, YFSETQ. This CDR3 is 14 amino acids long. CDR3 nucleotides: TGTGCCAGCAGCTTGCGGGACAGGTCCTACGAGCAGTACTTC. Protein: CASSLRDRSYEQYF.

This clonotype has just a few counts. The chain carries TRBV15 and TRBJ1-2, with a possible D match to TRBD1 (5 bases). V gave up 0 bases and J gave up 4 bases, with 12 bases separating them. Germline V gene sequence: CDR1 LNHNV, CDR2 YYDKDF (reference sequence). This CDR3 is built from 15 residues. The CDR3 here is CATSRDLGGGYGYTF. The CDR3, as DNA: TGTGCCACCAGCAGAGATCTCGGGGGTGGCTATGGCTACACCTTC.

This clonotype was recorded a few times. V usage is TRBV9 and J usage is TRBJ2-1; D perhaps matches TRBD2 (5 bases). Germline V gene lookup returns CDR1 SGDLS and CDR2 YYNGEE. V lost 4 bases to trimming and J lost 0 bases, with 14 bases between them. The CDR3 has 16 amino acids. The CDR3 here is CASSRADFSSYNEQFF. The CDR3, as DNA: TGTGCCAGCAGCAGGGCGGACTTCAGCTCCTACAATGAGCAGTTCTTC.

This clonotype occurred a few times. The chain uses TRBV7-9 and TRBJ2-3, with D uncertain. Germline V gene data show CDR1 as SEHNR and CDR2 as FQNEAQ (reference sequence). V was trimmed by 5 bases and J by 2 bases, leaving 29 bases between them. The CDR3 spans 20 residues. CDR3: CASSPTSRPSNSRITDTQYF. In DNA, the CDR3 is TGTGCCAGCAGCCCCACATCTCGGCCCTCTAACTCACGAATCACAGATACGCAGTATTTT.

This chain connects TRBV5-5 to TRBJ1-5, with D unresolved. Trimming removed 4 bases from V and 7 bases from J, with 12 bases in between. The germline gives CDR1 SGHKS, CDR2 YYEKEE (reference sequence). CDR3 length equals 13 residues. The CDR3 nucleotides are TGTGCCAGCAGCCCCATGGAGCGCCAGCCCCAGCATTTT. It encodes CASSPMERQPQHF.

The chain couples TRBV6-1 to TRBJ2-7; no reliable D call. CDR3 length: 13 amino acids. The V gene lost 7 bases and the J gene lost 2 bases, with 12 bases spanning the gap. Germline CDR1 is MNHNS and CDR2 is SASEGT. The CDR3 here is CASKVGSAYEQYF. The CDR3, as DNA: TGTGCCAGCAAAGTTGGCAGCGCCTACGAGCAGTACTTC.

V and J are TRBV29-1 and TRBJ2-5; 7 nucleotides line up with TRBD1. The trim removed 1 base at V and 3 bases at J, leaving 5 bases unmatched. This CDR3 has 14 amino acids. Per the germline V gene, CDR1 is SQVTM and CDR2 is ANQGSEA. CDR3: CSVEVVRGKETQYF. The CDR3, as DNA: TGCAGCGTTGAAGTTGTCAGGGGGAAAGAGACCCAGTACTTC.

The chain employs TRBV27 and TRBJ2-6, with 10 bases matching TRBD1. Trimming took 4 bases from V and 4 from J; bases not matched to a gene: 7. This CDR3 has 17 residues. CDR1 and CDR2 from the germline V gene are MNHEY and SMNVEV (reference sequence). DNA for the CDR3: TGTGCCAGCAGTTCCCGGGACAGGGGTTTGGGGGCCAACGTCCTGACTTTC. Translation: CASSSRDRGLGANVLTF.